The 20 T cell receptor beta chains given below trace back to one sample, sequenced in a study of T cells in Graves' hyperthyroidism and ophthalmopathy. Template material for amplifying TCR beta CDR3 regions consisted of RNA transcripts. In the first-round RT-PCR of the TCR CDR3, the HTBI primer set was used. MiXCR, run by TCRdb on the multiplex PCR reads, gives a single entry per CDR3 protein. The sample records 750,000 to 950,000 distinct CDR3 sequences, around 38% being singletons. Sequencing was performed on blood. The receptor source for this set is a man aged 18 to 35 with Graves' hyperthyroidism.

The chain has TRBV29-1 and TRBJ2-7; 7 bases line up with TRBD1. Germline CDR1 is SQVTM and CDR2 is ANQGSEA. This CDR3 spans 15 amino acids. The CDR3 DNA reads as TGCGCCAGCAGCCCACTGACAGGGAAAAGCTACGAGCAGTACTTC. The encoded protein is CASSPLTGKSYEQYF.

This sequence joins TRBV29-1 and TRBJ1-5, with D unresolved. From germline, CDR1 is SQVTM and CDR2 ANQGSEA. The CDR3 sequence is 14 residues long. V was trimmed by 7 bases and J by 11 bases, leaving 24 bases between them. Here the CDR3 reads CSAGEIAGRETQHF. Written as DNA, the CDR3 is TGCAGCGCCGGAGAGATAGCGGGGAGGGAGACCCAGCATTTT.

This clonotype was recorded many times. The chain is built from TRBV7-2 and TRBJ1-1; 9 bases align to TRBD1. The CDR3 has 15 residues. Germline V CDR1 and CDR2: SGHTA, FQGNSA. The V gene end was trimmed by 5 bases and the J gene end by 2 bases; junction bases not matched to a gene: 6. DNA for the CDR3: TGTGCCAGCAGCCTCCGGGACAGGGCTAACACTGAAGCTTTCTTT. Translation: CASSLRDRANTEAFF.

This clonotype turned up a few times. The V call is TRBV4-1, the J call TRBJ1-1; D may be TRBD1 (5 bases). Trimming shortened V by 3 bases and J by 4 bases, and 12 bases separated the two germline ends. CDR3 length: 14 amino acids. In germline, CDR1 is MGHRA, CDR2 YSYEKL. This CDR3 is CASSHTGGGTEAFF. CDR3 nucleotides: TGCGCCAGCAGCCATACCGGGGGGGGCACTGAAGCTTTCTTT.

This chain uses TRBV10-3 with TRBJ1-6; D may be TRBD1 (6 bases). The V and J ends lost 4 bases and 7 bases respectively, with 11 bases between them. Germline V CDR1 and CDR2: ENHRY, SYGVKD. This CDR3 contains 14 residues. The CDR3 reads CAISGGQGNSPLHF. In DNA form, the CDR3 reads TGTGCCATCAGTGGGGGGCAGGGGAATTCACCCCTCCACTTT.

As to this clonotype: One base away lies a much larger clone, so this may be a sequencing read error. The genes are TRBV7-6 and TRBJ1-4, with 7 bases aligning to TRBD1. In germline, CDR1 is SGHVS, CDR2 FNYEAQ. The CDR3 runs to 14 residues. The CDR3 region has the DNA TGTGCCAACAGCTTAGCAGGGGGTAGTGAAAAACTGTTTTTT. It specifies CANSLAGGSEKLFF.

The chain links TRBV7-2 to TRBJ2-5; D is possibly TRBD1 or TRBD2 (5 bases each). Trimming cost V 5 bases and J 2 bases, with 15 bases left between them. The CDR3 contains 15 residues. Germline lookup yields CDR1 SGHTA and CDR2 FQGNSA. Written as DNA, the CDR3 is TGTGCCAGCAGCCAAGTGGGGGACGGACAAGAGACCCAGTACTTC. Amino acid sequence: CASSQVGDGQETQYF.

This clonotype was counted a few times. The rearrangement joins TRBV4-1 to TRBJ1-2, with D hard to call. The CDR3 length is 15 residues. The V end lost 0 bases, the J end lost 3 bases, and 11 bases lay between the germline ends. Germline V gene sequence: CDR1 MGHRA, CDR2 YSYEKL. The CDR3 DNA reads TGCGCCAGCAGCCAAGATCCCCCGGCCTACTATGGCTACACCTTC. It specifies CASSQDPPAYYGYTF.

This clonotype was detected only a few times. This chain links TRBV13 with TRBJ2-7, with D unclear. This CDR3 region has 13 residues. The germline V gene encodes CDR1 PRHDT and CDR2 FYEKMQ (reference sequence). Trimming left V 6 bases short and J 6 bases short, with 15 bases between. The CDR3 loop reads CASSITNSGEQYF. CDR3 nucleotide sequence: TGTGCCAGCAGTATTACGAATTCTGGCGAGCAGTACTTC.

The chain links TRBV5-4 to TRBJ2-7, with 14 bases lining up with TRBD2. The CDR3 spans 17 residues. Germline lookup yields CDR1 SGHNT and CDR2 YYREEE (reference sequence). The ends lost 3 bases at V and 2 bases at J; junction bases unmatched: 7. CDR3 nucleotides: TGTGCCAGCAGCTCCACGGGACTAGCGGGGGCCCCCTACGAGCAGTACTTC. It yields the protein CASSSTGLAGAPYEQYF.

The chain links TRBV9 to TRBJ1-6, with 8 bases matching TRBD1. The CDR3 is made up of 17 amino acids. The junction had 10 bases not matched to a gene; V was cut back by 3 bases and J by 5 bases. In germline, CDR1 is SGDLS, CDR2 YYNGEE. CDR3 coding DNA: TGTGCCAGCAGCGCCTCAGGGGGCGTAGCAAATAATTCACCCCTCCACTTT. Translation gives CASSASGGVANNSPLHF.

The J gene is TRBJ1-6, the V gene TRBV7-2; no reliable D call. Germline CDR1 SGHTA, CDR2 FQGNSA. The CDR3 length is 16 residues. V lost 1 base and J 7 bases, leaving 14 bases between the germline ends. In DNA, the CDR3 is TGTGCCAGCAGCTTAGAGGCAGTTCTGGGGAATTCACCCCTCCACTTT. This encodes CASSLEAVLGNSPLHF.

On this clonotype: Mismatch with germline at one junction end may stem from a read error. The chain carries TRBV10-3 and TRBJ1-1; D unresolved. CDR3 length: 13 residues. The germline CDR1 and CDR2 sequences are ENHRY and SYGVKD. The CDR3: CASSEPGPTEAFF. The CDR3 coding sequence is TGTGCCAGCAGTGAACCGGGTCCCACTGAAGCTTTCTTT.

This clonotype appeared a few times. The genes are TRBV5-1 and TRBJ1-1; 8 bases map to TRBD1. Germline V gene sequence: CDR1 SGHRS, CDR2 YFSETQ. This CDR3 region has 16 residues. The V and J ends lost 1 base and 1 base, in that order; junction bases with no gene match: 6. CDR3 sequence: CASSLRQGAANTEAFF. Here the CDR3 DNA reads TGCGCCAGCAGCTTGAGGCAGGGGGCTGCGAACACTGAAGCTTTCTTT.

This clonotype was picked up many times. The CDR3 is CAIAAGENTGELFF. CDR3 DNA: TGTGCCATCGCAGCGGGGGAGAACACCGGGGAGCTGTTTTTT. J is TRBJ2-2 and V is TRBV10-3, with 8 bases lining up with TRBD2. Germline CDR1 reads ENHRY; CDR2 reads SYGVKD. The CDR3 is 14 amino acids. J was trimmed by 1 base and V by 8 bases; bases with no gene match: 3.

Only a few counts were recorded for this clonotype. The gene calls are TRBV20-1 and TRBJ1-2, with a tentative D call TRBD1 (6 bases). Trimming pared 3 bases from V and 4 bases from J, leaving 21 bases between. The CDR3 loop spans 16 amino acids. Germline CDR1 reads DFQATT; CDR2 reads SNEGSKA (reference sequence). As DNA, the CDR3 is TGCAGTGCTAGCGGGGGAGGCGGGGGGCGCGGCTATGGCTACACCTTC. The encoded protein is CSASGGGGGRGYGYTF.

The chain recombines TRBV12-3 or TRBV12-4 with TRBJ2-5, with D maybe TRBD1 (6 bases). This CDR3 has 17 residues. V lost 3 bases, J lost 5 bases, and 22 bases lay in between. CDR3 sequence (DNA): TGTGCCAGCAGTTTGACGACAGGTTCGGTTGGGTTGGAGACCCAGTACTTC. Amino acid sequence: CASSLTTGSVGLETQYF.

V gene TRBV29-1 combines with J gene TRBJ2-7; the D gene is possibly TRBD2 (5 bases). Per germline, CDR1 SQVTM and CDR2 ANQGSEA. This CDR3 spans 12 amino acids. Trimming removed 8 bases at V and 3 bases at J, with 14 bases between. The CDR3 here is CSLEDRYYEQYF. The CDR3 region has the DNA TGCAGCTTGGAGGACCGGTACTACGAGCAGTACTTC.

Points on this clonotype: An end of the junction differs from the germline gene, which may be a read error. The CDR3 sequence: CASSHSGTGGYEQYF. The CDR3 bases are TGCGCCAGCAGCCACTCCGGGACAGGGGGCTACGAGCAGTACTTC. The rearrangement joins TRBV7-9 to TRBJ2-7; 11 bases agree with TRBD1. Germline loops: CDR1 SEHNR, CDR2 FQNEAQ (reference sequence). CDR3 length: 15 residues.

This chain connects TRBV20-1 to TRBJ2-7; D not resolved. Germline V lookup: CDR1 DFQATT, CDR2 SNEGSKA (reference sequence). The CDR3 length is 13 residues. V gave up 6 bases and J gave up 2 bases, with 14 bases separating them. The chain's CDR3 is CSAPKEPTYEQYF. In DNA, the CDR3 is TGCAGTGCCCCCAAGGAACCTACCTACGAGCAGTACTTC.